This T cell receptor beta chain was identified in a study of human T cells and chemical hapten exposure. Turning to the study itself: There were per-sample TCR yield variations, arising mainly from small pooled library volume differences.

TCRdb itself ran the RACE reads through MiXCR, one entry per CDR3 protein. Altogether approximately 69,000 distinct CDR3 sequences are present, 10% to 13% being singletons, with the ten largest covering 6.8%. This sample's time point: patch test 2, 6 weeks after DPC sensitization. Treatment given: therapeutic diphenylcyclopropenone sensitization with weekly scalp DPC. This CDR3 is built from 14 residues. Many counts were recorded for this clonotype. One end of the junction varies from germline; a read error may be responsible. V and J are TRBV12-3 or TRBV12-4 and TRBJ2-7, with D perhaps matching TRBD2 (6 bases). The receptor's source is a woman aged 45-59 years with alopecia areata. Some clones in this sample may be carry-over from other donors' samples. The sequencing here drew on whole blood, taken in connection with sensitization to the hapten diphenylcyclopropenone (DPC). The CDR3 region has the DNA TGTGCCAGCACTAACTCCGGAGGGTCCTCCGAGCAGTACTTC. Protein: CASTNSGGSSEQYF.